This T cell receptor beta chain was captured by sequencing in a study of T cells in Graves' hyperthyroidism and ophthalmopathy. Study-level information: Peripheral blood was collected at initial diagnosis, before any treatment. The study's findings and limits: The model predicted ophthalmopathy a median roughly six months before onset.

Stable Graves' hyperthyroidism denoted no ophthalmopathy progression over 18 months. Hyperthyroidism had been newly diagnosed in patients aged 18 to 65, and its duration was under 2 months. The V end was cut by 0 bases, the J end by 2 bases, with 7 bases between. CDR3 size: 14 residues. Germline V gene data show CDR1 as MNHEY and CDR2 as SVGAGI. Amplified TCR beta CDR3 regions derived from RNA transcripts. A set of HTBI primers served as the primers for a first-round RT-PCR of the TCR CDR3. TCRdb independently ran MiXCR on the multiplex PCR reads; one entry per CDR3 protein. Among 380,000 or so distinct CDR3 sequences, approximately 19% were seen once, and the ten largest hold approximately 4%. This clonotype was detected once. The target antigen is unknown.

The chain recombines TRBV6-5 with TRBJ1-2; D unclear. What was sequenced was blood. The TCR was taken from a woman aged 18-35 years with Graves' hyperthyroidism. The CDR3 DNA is TGTGCCAGCAGTTACTCGACCAGAAACTATGGCTACACCTTC. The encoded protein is CASSYSTRNYGYTF.